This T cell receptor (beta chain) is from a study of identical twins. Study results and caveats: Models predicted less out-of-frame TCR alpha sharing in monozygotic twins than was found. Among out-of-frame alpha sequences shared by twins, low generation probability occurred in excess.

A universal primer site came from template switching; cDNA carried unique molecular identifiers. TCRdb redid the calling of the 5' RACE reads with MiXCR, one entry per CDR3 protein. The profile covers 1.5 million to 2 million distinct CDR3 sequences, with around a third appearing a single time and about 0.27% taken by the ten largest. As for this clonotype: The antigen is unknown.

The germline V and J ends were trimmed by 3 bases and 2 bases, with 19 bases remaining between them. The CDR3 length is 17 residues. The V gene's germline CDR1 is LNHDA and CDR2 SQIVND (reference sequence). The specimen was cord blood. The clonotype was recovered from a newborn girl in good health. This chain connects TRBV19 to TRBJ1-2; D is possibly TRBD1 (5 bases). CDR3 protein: CASSIYGTGTVNYGYTF. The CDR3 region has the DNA TGTGCCAGTAGTATCTACGGCACCGGGACGGTGAACTATGGCTACACCTTC. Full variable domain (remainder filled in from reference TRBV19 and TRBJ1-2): DGGITQSPKYLFRKEGQNVTLSCEQNLNHDAMYWYRQDPGQGLRLIYYSQIVNDFQKGDIAEGYSVSREKKESFPLTVTSAQKNPTAFYLCASSIYGTGTVNYGYTFGSGTRLTVV.